These 4 T cell receptor beta chains share one sample of origin, sequenced in a study of shared clonotypes between healthy human individuals. Naive CD8 cells were CD45RO-negative, positively selected for CCR7, excluding terminally differentiated effector memory CD45RA+ cells. Clones were sequenced by immunoSEQ multiplex PCR, and TCRdb holds only the in-frame ones, with some missing. The data show some 2,100,000 clones, with approximately 94% seen just once and roughly 1.8% held by the top ten. Input material: naive CD8+ T cells from PBMCs. The source is a man between 18 and 29 years old in good health. Some clones in this sample may be carry-over from other donors' samples.

This chain connects TRBV7-8 to TRBJ2-7; 13 bases line up with TRBD2. CDR1 and CDR2 from the germline V gene are SGHVS and FQNEAQ. After removal of 5 bases from V and 7 bases from J, the junction contained 14 bases not matched to a gene. The CDR3 has 17 residues. In nucleotides, the CDR3 is TGTGCCAGCAGCCCATCGGGACTAGCGGGGTTCGTCGGGGAGCAGTACTTC. Its protein product is CASSPSGLAGFVGEQYF.

This clone was seen just once. V and J are TRBV7-9 and TRBJ2-7; 9 bases match TRBD1. V shed 7 bases, J shed 6 bases, and the junction held 7 bases outside the gene matches. The CDR3 length is 13 residues. In germline, CDR1 is SEHNR, CDR2 FQNEAQ (reference sequence). The CDR3 nucleotides read TGTGCCAGCAACCCCGGACAGGGGACCGAGCAGTACTTC. Amino acid sequence: CASNPGQGTEQYF.

The chain joins TRBV14 to TRBJ2-7; TRBD2 is a possible D gene (5 bases). Trimming took 4 bases from V and 3 from J, leaving 19 bases between them. Germline V CDR1 and CDR2: SGHDN, FVKESK. This CDR3 region has 16 residues. The CDR3 loop reads CASSLEGRRADYEQYF. CDR3 coding DNA: TGTGCCAGCAGCCTCGAAGGGCGGCGGGCAGACTACGAGCAGTACTTC.

This chain uses TRBV28 with TRBJ2-7; no clear D gene. The CDR3 has 14 amino acids. V was shortened by 6 bases and J by 7 bases, with 19 bases between the two germline ends. CDR1 is MDHEN, CDR2 SYDVKM, per germline. The CDR3: CASSVVGSSREQYF. The CDR3 DNA follows: TGTGCCAGCAGCGTTGTCGGGTCCTCTCGGGAGCAGTACTTC.